This T cell receptor beta chain was captured in a study of cytomegalovirus exposure and HLA in healthy donors. Overall study context: Clustering assigned about four fifths of the approximately 400 genotyped donors to the Caucasian-associated ancestry cluster. Study-wide findings and caveats: A later analysis reportedly identified an Asian-associated ancestry cluster as carrying fewer N-insertions than the roughly 600-donor mean. Follow-up analysis later connected one missense variant in DCLRE1C with trimming of TCR beta V- and J-genes.

This PCR relied on a set of 60 Vbeta primers and 13 Jbeta primers. Data came from immunoSEQ multiplex PCR; TCRdb stores just in-frame clones and leaves some out. The sample shows around 200,000 clones, approximately 84% of them seen only once. This CDR3 has 13 residues. CDR1 and CDR2 (germline): SGHTA, FQGNSA. The V gene lost 5 bases and the J gene lost 0 bases, with 5 bases spanning the gap. Regarding this clone: The target antigen is unknown.

Each donor was nominally healthy when sampled (though unrecorded immune exposures were likely). This chain connects TRBV7-2 to TRBJ1-3; no clear D. The material sequenced was PBMCs. The TCR was taken from a woman aged 50 to 65 in good health and CMV-seropositive. The CDR3 coding sequence is TGTGCCAGCAGCCCCCTCTCTGGAAACACCATATATTTT. It translates to CASSPLSGNTIYF.